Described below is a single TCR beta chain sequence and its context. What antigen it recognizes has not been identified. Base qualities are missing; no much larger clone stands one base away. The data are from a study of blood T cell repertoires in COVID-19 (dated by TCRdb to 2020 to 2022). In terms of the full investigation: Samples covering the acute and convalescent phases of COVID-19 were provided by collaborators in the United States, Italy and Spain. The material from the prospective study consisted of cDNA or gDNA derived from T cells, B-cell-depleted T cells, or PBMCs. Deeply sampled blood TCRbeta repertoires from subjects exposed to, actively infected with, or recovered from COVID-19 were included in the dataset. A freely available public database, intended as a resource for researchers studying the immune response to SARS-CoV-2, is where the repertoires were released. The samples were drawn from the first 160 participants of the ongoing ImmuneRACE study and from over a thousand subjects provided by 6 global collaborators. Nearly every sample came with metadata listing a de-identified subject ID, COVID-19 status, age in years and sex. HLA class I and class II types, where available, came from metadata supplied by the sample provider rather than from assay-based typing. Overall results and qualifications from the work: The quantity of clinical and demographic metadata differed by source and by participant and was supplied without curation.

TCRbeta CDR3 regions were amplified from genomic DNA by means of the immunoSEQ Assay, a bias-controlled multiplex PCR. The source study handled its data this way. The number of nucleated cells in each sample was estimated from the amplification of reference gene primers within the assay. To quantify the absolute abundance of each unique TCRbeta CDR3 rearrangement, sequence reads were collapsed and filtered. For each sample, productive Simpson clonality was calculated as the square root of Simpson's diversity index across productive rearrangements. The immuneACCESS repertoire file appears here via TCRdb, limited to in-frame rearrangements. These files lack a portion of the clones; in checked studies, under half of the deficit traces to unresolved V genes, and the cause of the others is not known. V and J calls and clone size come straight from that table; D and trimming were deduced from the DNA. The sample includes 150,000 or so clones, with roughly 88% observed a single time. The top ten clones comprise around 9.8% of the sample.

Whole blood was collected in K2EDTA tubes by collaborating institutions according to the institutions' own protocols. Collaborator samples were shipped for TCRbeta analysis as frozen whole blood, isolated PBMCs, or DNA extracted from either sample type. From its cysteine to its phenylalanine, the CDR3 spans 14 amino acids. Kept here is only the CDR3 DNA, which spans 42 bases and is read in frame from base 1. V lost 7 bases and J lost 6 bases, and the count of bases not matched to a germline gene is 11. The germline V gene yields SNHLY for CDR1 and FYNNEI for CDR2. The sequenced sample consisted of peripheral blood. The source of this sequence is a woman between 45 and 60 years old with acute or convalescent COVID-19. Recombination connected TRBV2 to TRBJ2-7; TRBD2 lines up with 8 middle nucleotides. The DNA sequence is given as TGTGCCAGCACTGAGCGGGGGCGGATGATCGAGCAGTACTTC. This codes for CASTERGRMIEQYF.